This entry describes one T cell receptor (beta chain). What it binds is not known. Per the authors' pipeline: Junction-only sequences without quality scores came from ImmunoSEQ, so filtering differed. Here immunoSEQ multiplex PCR was the method, and the copy in TCRdb shows in-frame clones only, minus some. V and J calls and clone size are those listed in that table; D and trimming were worked out from the DNA. The table shows around 1,900,000 clones, with 93% occurring only once. The entry originates in a study of shared clonotypes between healthy human individuals. On the study more broadly: CD4 naive cells filled three plates per donor, CD4 memory three, CD8 naive two and CD8 memory one.

CD45RO-negative, CCR7-selected cells formed the naive CD8 fraction, which excluded terminally differentiated effector memory CD45RA+ cells. CDR3 size: 16 residues. Trimming removed 0 bases from V and 4 bases from J; junction bases left unmatched: 4. Looked up from germline, CDR1 is MNHEY and CDR2 is SVGAGI. Study results and limitations: Memory subsets generally showed smaller estimated richness than naive subsets did.

V and J are TRBV6-5 and TRBJ2-2, with 8 bases identical to TRBD2. The sample consisted of naive CD8+ T cells from PBMCs. The TCR originated in a young man in good health. Some clones in this sample may be carry-over from other donors' samples. DNA of the CDR3: TGTGCCAGCAGTTACTCGGCTAGCGGGTCCACCGGGGAGCTGTTTTTT. Its protein product is CASSYSASGSTGELFF.